The next 27 T cell receptor beta chains were all read from a single sample in a study of cytotoxic CD8 clonotypes in ibrutinib-treated CLL. Sequenced by immunoSEQ multiplex PCR; TCRdb stores in-frame clones only, minus some. The data hold about 330,000 clones, with around 66% observed a single time. The material was PBMCs, obtained after 36 months of ibrutinib treatment. These TCRs come from a human donor with chronic lymphocytic leukemia.

The CDR3 protein is CASSAGGGNEKLFF. The CDR3 DNA follows: TGTGCCAGCAGTGCTGGGGGTGGTAATGAAAAACTGTTTTTT. This sequence joins TRBV2 and TRBJ1-4; tentatively, D is TRBD1 (5 bases). Looked up from germline, CDR1 is SNHLY and CDR2 is FYNNEI. Trimming shortened V by 4 bases and J by 4 bases, and 10 bases separated the two germline ends. This CDR3 has 14 residues.

The J gene is TRBJ1-5, the V gene TRBV7-9, with D unclear. Germline values: CDR1 SEHNR, CDR2 FQNEAQ (reference sequence). CDR3 length: 16 residues. V gave up 1 base and J gave up 9 bases, with 19 bases separating them. The CDR3 nucleotides read TGTGCCAGCAGCTTAGTTATGGCCGTCGGATCTGGGCCCCAGCATTTT. Its translation: CASSLVMAVGSGPQHF.

The gene calls are TRBV5-8 and TRBJ1-1; no definite D call. Trimming pared 4 bases from V and 1 base from J, leaving 8 bases between. The germline CDR1 and CDR2 sequences are SGHTS and YDEGEE. This CDR3 comprises 13 residues. The CDR3 DNA reads TGTGCCAGCAGCCTAGGTGGGAACACTGAAGCTTTCTTT. It yields the protein CASSLGGNTEAFF.

The chain recombines TRBV2 with TRBJ2-5; D call uncertain. The V end was cut by 7 bases, the J end by 0 bases, with 15 bases between. The CDR3 sequence is 15 residues long. From germline, CDR1 is SNHLY and CDR2 FYNNEI. The CDR3: CASISGLRYQETQYF. The CDR3 DNA reads TGTGCCAGCATTTCGGGTTTGAGGTACCAAGAGACCCAGTACTTC.

The rearrangement joins TRBV9 to TRBJ1-6; D remains unclear. V dropped 4 bases and J dropped 3 bases, with 11 bases sitting between them. The CDR3 is made up of 15 amino acids. CDR1 and CDR2 (germline): SGDLS, YYNGEE. The CDR3 coding sequence is TGTGCCAGCAGCCCCCCCACCGGCTATAATTCACCCCTCCACTTT. This codes for CASSPPTGYNSPLHF.

The V and J genes are TRBV11-2 and TRBJ2-6; 7 bases fit TRBD1. The trim removed 3 bases at V and 4 bases at J, leaving 12 bases unmatched. The germline CDR1 and CDR2 sequences are SGHAT and FQNNGV. The CDR3 runs to 18 residues. The CDR3 sequence: CASSFGTALPRGANVLTF. CDR3 nucleotides: TGTGCCAGCAGCTTTGGGACAGCCCTTCCGCGAGGGGCCAACGTCCTGACTTTC.

This clone was detected only a few times. The chain joins TRBV9 to TRBJ2-7; 12 positions match TRBD1. The CDR3 is 15 amino acids. J was trimmed by 6 bases and V by 4 bases; bases with no gene match: 8. The germline gives CDR1 SGDLS, CDR2 YYNGEE. Here the CDR3 reads CASSPRDRGPPEQYF. The CDR3 nucleotides read TGTGCCAGCAGCCCCCGGGACAGGGGGCCTCCCGAGCAGTACTTC.

The chain carries TRBV7-3 and TRBJ2-3, with 7 bases fitting TRBD1. J lost 2 bases, V lost 5 bases, and 7 bases had no gene match. This CDR3 contains 15 residues. CDR1 and CDR2 (germline): SGHTA, FQGTGA. This CDR3 reads CASSATGFPTDTQYF. Here the CDR3 DNA reads TGTGCCAGCAGCGCGACAGGGTTCCCCACAGATACGCAGTATTTT.

This chain uses TRBV4-1 with TRBJ2-3, with D unclear. The CDR3 runs 17 residues. V lost 2 bases to trimming and J lost 5 bases, with 20 bases between them. Germline V gene lookup returns CDR1 MGHRA and CDR2 YSYEKL. The CDR3 DNA reads as TGCGCCAGCAGCCAACCCCCGCCGAGGTGGTTAGGAGATACGCAGTATTTT. Its protein product is CASSQPPPRWLGDTQYF.

The chain combines TRBV14 with TRBJ2-7, with 9 bases aligning to TRBD1. J gave up 5 bases and V 0 bases, and 5 bases lay outside the gene matches. The CDR3 has 15 residues. Germline V gives CDR1 SGHDN, CDR2 FVKESK. In nucleotides, the CDR3 is TGTGCCAGCAGCCAAGAAAACAGGGGGCTTGACGAGCAGTACTTC. It encodes CASSQENRGLDEQYF.

The rearrangement links TRBV15 to TRBJ2-7; no firm D call. CDR1 is LNHNV, CDR2 YYDKDF, per germline (reference sequence). The CDR3 has 14 residues. V was clipped by 0 bases and J by 7 bases, with 13 bases between them. CDR3 sequence reads: CATSRDLPGSEQYF. The CDR3 DNA reads as TGTGCCACCAGCAGAGATCTACCCGGCTCAGAGCAGTACTTC.

Concerning this clone: Additional DNA sequences in this sample encode the identical CDR3. CDR3 in amino acids: CASSLGETNEKLFF. The CDR3 nucleotides read TGCGCCAGCAGCCTAGGGGAGACTAATGAAAAACTGTTTTTT. The chain combines TRBV5-1 with TRBJ1-4, with TRBD1 as a possible D gene (5 bases). Germline V gene data show CDR1 as SGHRS and CDR2 as YFSETQ. Between the trimmed V and J ends, which lost 4 bases and 2 bases, there was a span of 9 bases. The CDR3 totals 14 residues.

This chain links TRBV6-4 with TRBJ1-3; 10 bases align to TRBD1. V dropped 5 bases and J dropped 3; count of bases not matched to a gene: 7. This CDR3 is built from 16 residues. The germline V gene encodes CDR1 MRHNA and CDR2 SNTAGT. CDR3 DNA: TGTGCCAGCAGTAGACAGGGGGCAGGTGGTGGAAACACCATATATTTT. Amino acids: CASSRQGAGGGNTIYF.

Many counts were recorded for this clone. One end of the junction varies from germline; a read error may be responsible. The sample contains more than one DNA sequence encoding this CDR3. This chain joins TRBV6-1 and TRBJ1-1, with D unresolved. Germline V CDR1 and CDR2: MNHNS, SASEGT. The CDR3 runs 12 residues. The CDR3 sequence: CASREGNTEAFF. CDR3 bases: TGTGCCAGCAGGGAAGGGAACACTGAAGCTTTCTTT.

This clone showed up just once. The V and J genes are TRBV7-2 and TRBJ1-1, with 7 bases matching TRBD1. This CDR3 is 12 amino acids long. Germline CDR1 and CDR2: SGHTA and FQGNSA. J gave up 7 bases and V 5 bases, and 4 bases lay outside the gene matches. The CDR3 loop is CASSPRQGEAFF. The CDR3 nucleotides read TGTGCCAGCAGCCCCCGACAGGGTGAAGCTTTCTTT.

The chain joins TRBV19 to TRBJ1-2, with D hard to call. Deletions cut 5 bases from V and 0 bases from J, with 13 bases between. The V gene's germline CDR1 is LNHDA and CDR2 SQIVND (reference sequence). The CDR3 is 15 residues long. The CDR3 region is CASSPKTASNYGYTF. CDR3 nucleotides: TGTGCCAGTAGTCCTAAGACTGCTTCTAACTATGGCTACACCTTC.

The chain combines TRBV18 with TRBJ1-1; D gene ambiguous. The CDR3 is 17 amino acids. Per the germline V gene, CDR1 is KGHSH and CDR2 is LQKENI. The ends were cut back, 1 base at V and 0 bases at J, with 15 bases in the middle. The CDR3 protein is CASSPRTSEGLNTEAFF. In DNA form, the CDR3 reads TGTGCCAGCTCACCACGCACCTCCGAGGGCTTGAACACTGAAGCTTTCTTT.

The chain recombines TRBV29-1 with TRBJ2-3, with D possibly TRBD2 on 6 matching bases. V was clipped by 8 bases and J by 2 bases, with 11 bases between them. This CDR3 comprises 12 residues. Germline V gene sequence: CDR1 SQVTM, CDR2 ANQGSEA. CDR3 bases: TGCAGCTTCCGGGAGTCCACAGATACGCAGTATTTT. Protein product: CSFRESTDTQYF.

The rearrangement joins TRBV29-1 to TRBJ2-3; 9 bases line up with TRBD2. The CDR3 spans 14 residues. The V gene's germline CDR1 is SQVTM and CDR2 ANQGSEA. V gave up 6 bases and J gave up 1 base; unmatched junction bases: 5. Written as DNA, the CDR3 is TGCAGCGTGGCCTCTAGCGGGGGCACAGATACGCAGTATTTT. This encodes CSVASSGGTDTQYF.

The chain combines TRBV23-1 with TRBJ1-2; a weak D match, TRBD1 (5 bases). TRBV23-1 is recorded as an ORF, its role being uncertain. The V gene lost 3 bases and the J gene lost 4 bases, with 12 bases spanning the gap. The CDR3 consists of 14 residues. The chain's CDR3 is CASSHFDDSYGYTF. In DNA form, the CDR3 reads TGCGCCAGCAGTCACTTCGACGACAGCTATGGCTACACCTTC.

This chain connects TRBV28 to TRBJ2-3; 7 nucleotides align to TRBD1. The CDR3 contains 14 residues. V shed 3 bases and J 4 bases; nucleotides not matched to a gene: 4. Germline CDR1 MDHEN, CDR2 SYDVKM. The CDR3 DNA reads as TGTGCCAGCAGTTTTATAGGGGGCTCAGATACGCAGTATTTT. Protein sequence: CASSFIGGSDTQYF.

The J gene is TRBJ2-5, the V gene TRBV2; D call uncertain. V dropped 10 bases and J dropped 6 bases, with 18 bases sitting between them. CDR3 length: 13 residues. Germline assignment: CDR1 SNHLY and CDR2 FYNNEI. CDR3 protein: CAINVSPAKTQYF. CDR3 sequence (DNA): TGTGCCATCAACGTCAGTCCAGCAAAGACCCAGTACTTC.

V and J are TRBV6-1 and TRBJ1-5, with D possibly TRBD1 on 6 matching bases. Trimming shortened V by 7 bases and J by 5 bases, and 12 bases separated the two germline ends. The CDR3 runs 13 residues. CDR1 MNHNS and CDR2 SASEGT come from the germline V gene. The chain's CDR3 is CASTGTHDQPQHF. The CDR3 DNA is TGTGCCAGCACCGGGACACACGATCAGCCCCAGCATTTT.

This clone was recorded only once. The V gene is TRBV19, the J gene TRBJ2-7; 10 bases align to TRBD2. J gave up 1 base and V 5 bases, and 11 bases lay outside the gene matches. Germline V lookup: CDR1 LNHDA, CDR2 SQIVND (reference sequence). This CDR3 is 17 amino acids long. Written as DNA, the CDR3 is TGTGCCAGTAGTCCTCGGGGCCTAGCGGGGGTTTCCTACGAGCAGTACTTC. Its translation is CASSPRGLAGVSYEQYF.

The V call is TRBV7-9, the J call TRBJ1-3; TRBD1 matches 8 bases. CDR1 and CDR2 (germline): SEHNR, FQNEAQ (reference sequence). The CDR3 is made up of 15 amino acids. The V gene end was trimmed by 6 bases and the J gene end by 5 bases; junction bases not matched to a gene: 9. The CDR3 DNA follows: TGTGCCAGCAGTCCAACCGGGACAGGCCGAAACACCATATATTTT. It is translated as CASSPTGTGRNTIYF.

The chain uses TRBV4-1 and TRBJ1-1; the D is unclear. Trimming shortened V by 3 bases and J by 4 bases, and 21 bases separated the two germline ends. The CDR3 runs 17 residues. Germline V gives CDR1 MGHRA, CDR2 YSYEKL. CDR3 sequence reads: CASSQSGPPMPSTEAFF. For the CDR3, the DNA is TGCGCCAGCAGCCAGTCCGGGCCCCCAATGCCCTCCACTGAAGCTTTCTTT.

This chain uses TRBV7-3 with TRBJ2-3, with D unclear. The CDR3 is made up of 14 amino acids. Between the trimmed V and J ends, which lost 1 base and 2 bases, there was a span of 7 bases. Germline values: CDR1 SGHTA, CDR2 FQGTGA. The CDR3 loop reads CASSLKGYTDTQYF. CDR3 coding DNA: TGTGCCAGCAGCTTAAAGGGTTACACAGATACGCAGTATTTT.